These 22 T cell receptor beta chains came from one sample sequenced in a study of T cell responses to AZD1222 COVID-19 vaccine. Assay: immunoSEQ multiplex PCR; the TCRdb copy retains only in-frame clones and omits some. This table holds fewer than 250,000 clones, 92% found once. Sequencing was performed on peripheral blood, taken on day 0 of AZD1222 vaccination. The receptors come from an adult in good health.

A single count supports this clone. The chain carries TRBV3-1 (or the pseudogene TRBV3-2) and TRBJ2-7, with a tentative D call TRBD2 (5 bases). The CDR3 has 16 amino acids. Deletions cut 1 base from V and 2 bases from J, with 15 bases between. Germline CDR1 is LGHDT and CDR2 is YNNKEL (reference sequence). The CDR3 DNA is TGTGCCAGCAGCCAAGGACCCTTCCTAGCCGCCTACGAGCAGTACTTC. It is translated as CASSQGPFLAAYEQYF.

This clone was recorded once. The J gene is TRBJ2-3, the V gene TRBV6-5; 7 positions agree with TRBD1. J was trimmed by 6 bases and V by 6 bases; bases with no gene match: 12. Looked up from germline, CDR1 is MNHEY and CDR2 is SVGAGI. The CDR3 runs 15 residues. The CDR3 here is CASRPSTGPPDTQYF. Here the CDR3 DNA reads TGTGCCAGCAGACCATCGACAGGGCCCCCGGATACGCAGTATTTT.

The chain's CDR3 is CATSSGNEAFF. The CDR3 coding sequence is TGTGCCACCAGTTCCGGGAATGAAGCTTTCTTT. The rearrangement links TRBV24-1 to TRBJ1-1, with unresolved D. V lost 6 bases and J lost 7, with 8 bases in between. This CDR3 is 11 amino acids long. Germline V lookup: CDR1 KGHDR, CDR2 SFDVKD.

This chain joins TRBV3-1 (or the pseudogene TRBV3-2) and TRBJ2-1, with D possibly being TRBD1 or TRBD2 (5 bases each). CDR1 LGHDT and CDR2 YNNKEL come from the germline V gene (reference sequence). Deletions cut 6 bases from V and 6 bases from J, with 15 bases between. The CDR3 extends over 14 amino acids. CDR3: CASSPPGTGNEQFF. CDR3 nucleotides: TGTGCCAGCAGTCCCCCAGGGACGGGCAATGAGCAGTTCTTC.

The chain's CDR3 is CASKDLYQETQYF. CDR3 DNA sequence: TGTGCCAGTAAAGACCTATACCAAGAGACCCAGTACTTC. This rearrangement joins TRBV19 to TRBJ2-5; D uncertain. CDR1 is LNHDA, CDR2 SQIVND, per germline (reference sequence). The CDR3 extends over 13 amino acids. The V gene lost 7 bases and the J gene lost 0 bases, with 9 bases spanning the gap. The whole variable domain, filled in from reference TRBV19 and TRBJ2-5, reads DGGITQSPKYLFRKEGQNVTLSCEQNLNHDAMYWYRQDPGQGLRLIYYSQIVNDFQKGDIAEGYSVSREKKESFPLTVTSAQKNPTAFYLCASKDLYQETQYFGPGTRLLVL.

V usage is TRBV7-9 and J usage is TRBJ1-1; 9 nucleotides line up with TRBD1. Germline assignment: CDR1 SEHNR and CDR2 FQNEAQ (reference sequence). V lost 5 bases and J lost 8; bases outside the gene matches: 15. This CDR3 is built from 16 residues. CDR3 coding DNA: TGTGCCAGCAGCACACTCCGGGACAGGGCCGTCCGGGAAGCTTTCTTT. It is translated as CASSTLRDRAVREAFF.

The V and J genes are TRBV12-3 or TRBV12-4 and TRBJ2-2, with TRBD1 matching 7 bases. This CDR3 comprises 13 residues. J gave up 4 bases and V 6 bases, and 2 bases lay outside the gene matches. Here the CDR3 DNA reads TGTGCCAGCAGGGACAGGCTCACCGGGGAGCTGTTTTTT. Amino acid sequence: CASRDRLTGELFF.

The V gene is TRBV24-1, the J gene TRBJ2-5; 13 nucleotides agree with TRBD2. The CDR3 totals 16 residues. Germline CDR1 is KGHDR and CDR2 is SFDVKD. V was clipped by 4 bases and J by 4 bases; unmatched bases: 5. CDR3 coding DNA: TGTGCCACCAGTGACGGACTAGCGGGGGCTTCAGAGACCCAGTACTTC. This encodes CATSDGLAGASETQYF.

The chain has TRBV7-9 and TRBJ1-5, with D possibly matching TRBD1 (6 bases). CDR3 size: 15 residues. Deletions cut 5 bases from V and 2 bases from J, with 13 bases between. Per germline, CDR1 SEHNR and CDR2 FQNEAQ (reference sequence). CDR3 in amino acids: CASSLRGDGNQPQHF. The DNA for the CDR3 is TGTGCCAGCAGCCTGAGGGGGGATGGCAATCAGCCCCAGCATTTT. The full variable domain, in which reference TRBV7-9 and TRBJ1-5 provide the parts outside the CDR3, is DTGVSQNPRHKITKRGQNVTFRCDPISEHNRLYWYRQTLGQGPEFLTYFQNEAQLEKSRLLSDRFSAERPKGSFSTLEIQRTEQGDSAMYLCASSLRGDGNQPQHFGDGTRLSIL.

This chain links TRBV6-5 with TRBJ1-1; tentative D call: TRBD1 (5 bases). Trimming took 7 bases from V and 0 from J, leaving 12 bases between them. Germline V gene data show CDR1 as MNHEY and CDR2 as SVGAGI. CDR3 length: 14 amino acids. CDR3: CASNYGGLNTEAFF. The CDR3 bases are TGTGCCAGCAATTATGGGGGTCTGAACACTGAAGCTTTCTTT.

CDR3 bases: TGCAGCGTTGCCTCGCAGGGGGCCTACGAGCAGTACTTC. As protein: CSVASQGAYEQYF. The gene calls are TRBV29-1 and TRBJ2-7; 7 bases are shared with TRBD1. With 4 bases clipped from V and 2 bases from J, the junction kept 5 bases outside the gene matches. The CDR3 is made up of 13 amino acids. CDR1 is SQVTM, CDR2 ANQGSEA, per germline.

This rearrangement joins TRBV3-1 (or the pseudogene TRBV3-2) to TRBJ2-7; D may match TRBD1 or TRBD2 (6 bases each). Per germline, CDR1 LGHDT and CDR2 YNNKEL (reference sequence). CDR3 length equals 16 residues. Trimming removed 0 bases at V and 6 bases at J, with 18 bases between. This chain's CDR3 is CASSQDKGGLLLEQYF. CDR3 in DNA: TGTGCCAGCAGCCAAGATAAGGGGGGTCTTCTGCTCGAGCAGTACTTC.

The chain recombines TRBV19 with TRBJ2-2; 8 bases align to TRBD1. The CDR3 is 15 amino acids. Per germline, CDR1 LNHDA and CDR2 SQIVND (reference sequence). J lost 6 bases, V lost 3 bases, and 6 bases had no gene match. CDR3 nucleotide sequence: TGTGCCAGTAGTATCCGCCAGGGGGCATCCGGGGAGCTGTTTTTT. It is translated as CASSIRQGASGELFF.

This chain links TRBV3-1 (or the pseudogene TRBV3-2) with TRBJ2-3, with 7 bases matching TRBD1. Per the germline V gene, CDR1 is LGHDT and CDR2 is YNNKEL (reference sequence). V trimming: 4 bases; J trimming: 4 bases; junction bases outside the gene matches: 8. The CDR3 totals 15 residues. CDR3 amino acids: CASSLRTGLADTQYF. CDR3 coding DNA: TGTGCCAGCAGCCTGAGGACAGGTTTGGCAGATACGCAGTATTTT.

The rearrangement uses TRBV3-1 (or the pseudogene TRBV3-2) and TRBJ1-2; D uncertain. CDR1 is LGHDT, CDR2 YNNKEL, per germline (reference sequence). V was clipped by 0 bases and J by 7 bases, with 9 bases between them. The length of the CDR3 is 13 residues. CDR3 protein: CASSQDTRAGYTF. In DNA form, the CDR3 reads TGTGCCAGCAGCCAAGATACCCGGGCTGGCTACACCTTC.

This chain's CDR3 is CASSDSNPGGGYTF. The CDR3 DNA reads TGTGCCAGCAGTGACTCGAACCCAGGGGGTGGCTACACCTTC. V usage is TRBV6-4 and J usage is TRBJ1-2; TRBD1 agrees at 7 bases. The CDR3 is 14 residues long. Unmatched junction bases numbered 5, after V lost 0 bases and J lost 7 bases. From germline, CDR1 is MRHNA and CDR2 SNTAGT.

This clone came up a few times. This chain links TRBV2 with TRBJ1-6; the D is unclear. The CDR3 covers 14 residues. The germline V gene encodes CDR1 SNHLY and CDR2 FYNNEI. DNA of the CDR3: TGTGCAGTGTTAAGGGCAGGAGCCAATTCACCCCTCCACTTT. Its translation is CAVLRAGANSPLHF.

The chain combines TRBV4-1 with TRBJ2-1; D gene unclear. Germline lookup yields CDR1 MGHRA and CDR2 YSYEKL. The CDR3 covers 16 residues. V shed 4 bases and J shed 0 bases, with 13 bases lying between them. CDR3 nucleotides: TGCGCCAGCAGCCCCTTCGGGTTACTCTCCTACAATGAGCAGTTCTTC. It encodes CASSPFGLLSYNEQFF.

The rearrangement uses TRBV4-3 and TRBJ2-2; D unresolved. Germline CDR1 reads LGHNA; CDR2 reads YSLEER. This CDR3 spans 13 amino acids. V lost 2 bases to trimming and J lost 6 bases, with 7 bases between them. Here the CDR3 DNA reads TGCGCCAGCAGCCAATTGGATGCCGGGGAGCTGTTTTTT. Translation gives CASSQLDAGELFF.

This chain links TRBV5-4 with TRBJ1-4; D perhaps matches TRBD1 (6 bases). Germline values: CDR1 SGHNT, CDR2 YYREEE (reference sequence). The CDR3 extends over 15 amino acids. Deletions cut 4 bases from V and 4 bases from J, with 14 bases between. This CDR3 reads CASSDRQERNEKLFF. CDR3 DNA sequence: TGTGCCAGCAGCGATAGACAGGAGCGTAATGAAAAACTGTTTTTT.

V is TRBV30 and J is TRBJ1-1, with D tentatively TRBD1 (5 bases). V was cut by 4 bases and J by 3 bases, with 15 bases left in between. Germline values: CDR1 GTSNPN, CDR2 SVGIG (reference sequence). This CDR3 is 14 amino acids long. CDR3 amino acids: CAWTPKTAHTEAFF. The CDR3 bases are TGTGCCTGGACCCCCAAGACAGCTCACACTGAAGCTTTCTTT.

Only one count was recorded for this clone. CDR3 sequence reads: CASSQDLGHSYGYTF. The CDR3 region has the DNA TGCGCCAGCAGCCAAGACTTAGGGCATTCCTATGGCTACACCTTC. The rearrangement links TRBV4-3 to TRBJ1-2; D is uncertain. This CDR3 is built from 15 residues. Germline CDR1 and CDR2: LGHNA and YSLEER. The germline V and J ends were trimmed by 0 bases and 4 bases, with 12 bases remaining between them.